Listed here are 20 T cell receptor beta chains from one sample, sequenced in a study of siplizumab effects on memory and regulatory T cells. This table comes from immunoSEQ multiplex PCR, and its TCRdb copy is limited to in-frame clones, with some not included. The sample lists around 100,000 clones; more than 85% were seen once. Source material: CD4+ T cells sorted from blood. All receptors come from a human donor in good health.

The CDR3 spells CASSPGLAGEINYNEQFF. For the CDR3, the DNA is TGTGCCAGCAGTCCCGGACTAGCGGGGGAGATAAACTACAATGAGCAGTTCTTC. V is TRBV27 and J is TRBJ2-1; 13 bases are shared with TRBD2. CDR3 length: 18 residues. Unmatched junction bases numbered 10, after V lost 5 bases and J lost 3 bases. Germline values: CDR1 MNHEY, CDR2 SMNVEV (reference sequence).

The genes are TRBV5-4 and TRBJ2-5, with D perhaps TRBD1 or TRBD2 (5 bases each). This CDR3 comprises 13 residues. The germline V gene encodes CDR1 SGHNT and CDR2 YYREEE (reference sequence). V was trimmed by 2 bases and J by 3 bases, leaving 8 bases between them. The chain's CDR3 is CASSFRGEETQYF. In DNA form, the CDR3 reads TGTGCCAGCAGCTTCAGAGGGGAAGAGACCCAGTACTTC.

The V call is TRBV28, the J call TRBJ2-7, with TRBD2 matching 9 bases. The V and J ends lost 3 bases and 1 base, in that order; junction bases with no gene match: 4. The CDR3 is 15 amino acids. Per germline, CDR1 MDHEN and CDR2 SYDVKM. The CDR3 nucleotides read TGTGCCAGCAGTTTCTTAGCGGGGGCATCCTACGAGCAGTACTTC. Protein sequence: CASSFLAGASYEQYF.

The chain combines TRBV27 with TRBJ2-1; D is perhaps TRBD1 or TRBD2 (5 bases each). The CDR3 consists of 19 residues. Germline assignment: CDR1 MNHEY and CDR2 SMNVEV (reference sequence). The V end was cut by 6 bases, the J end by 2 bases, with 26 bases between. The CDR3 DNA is TGTGCCAGCAGAAATGATCGCCCCGGGACGGGGACCCCCTACAATGAGCAGTTCTTC. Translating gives CASRNDRPGTGTPYNEQFF.

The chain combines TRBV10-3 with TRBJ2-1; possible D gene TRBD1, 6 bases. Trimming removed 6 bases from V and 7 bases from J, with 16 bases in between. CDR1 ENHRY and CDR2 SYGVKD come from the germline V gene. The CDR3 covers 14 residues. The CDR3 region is CAIRDTRTANEQFF. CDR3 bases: TGTGCCATCAGGGATACTCGGACAGCTAATGAGCAGTTCTTC.

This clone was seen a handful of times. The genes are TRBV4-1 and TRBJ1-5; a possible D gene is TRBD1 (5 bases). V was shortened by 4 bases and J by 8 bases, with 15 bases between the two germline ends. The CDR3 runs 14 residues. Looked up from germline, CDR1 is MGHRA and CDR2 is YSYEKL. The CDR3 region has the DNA TGCGCCAGCAGCCTTGGACTATTACAGGAGCCCCAGCATTTT. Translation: CASSLGLLQEPQHF.

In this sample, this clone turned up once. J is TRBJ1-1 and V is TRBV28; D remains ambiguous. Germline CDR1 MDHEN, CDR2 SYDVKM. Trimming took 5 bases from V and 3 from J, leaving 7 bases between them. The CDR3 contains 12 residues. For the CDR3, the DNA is TGTGCCAGCAGTGCTGACGACACTGAAGCTTTCTTT. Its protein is CASSADDTEAFF.

This chain's CDR3 is CASRSGAHQPQHF. CDR3 DNA: TGTGCCAGCAGGTCCGGGGCCCATCAGCCCCAGCATTTT. J is TRBJ1-5 and V is TRBV28; perhaps TRBD1 as D (5 bases). Deletions cut 6 bases from V and 5 bases from J, with 11 bases between. Germline values: CDR1 MDHEN, CDR2 SYDVKM. This CDR3 comprises 13 residues.

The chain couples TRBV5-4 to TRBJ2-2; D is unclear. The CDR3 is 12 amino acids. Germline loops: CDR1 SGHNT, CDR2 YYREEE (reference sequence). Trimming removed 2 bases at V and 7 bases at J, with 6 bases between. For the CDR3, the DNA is TGTGCCAGCAGCTTCGGTGGCGGGGAGCTGTTTTTT. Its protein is CASSFGGGELFF.

CDR3 sequence: CASSHTLRGQPQHF. The CDR3 DNA reads TGTGCCAGCAGCCACACACTGCGCGGACAGCCCCAGCATTTT. The rearrangement links TRBV5-6 to TRBJ1-5; no clear D gene. Germline CDR1 reads SGHDT; CDR2 reads YYEEEE. The CDR3 runs to 14 residues. Trimming removed 4 bases from V and 7 bases from J, with 15 bases in between.

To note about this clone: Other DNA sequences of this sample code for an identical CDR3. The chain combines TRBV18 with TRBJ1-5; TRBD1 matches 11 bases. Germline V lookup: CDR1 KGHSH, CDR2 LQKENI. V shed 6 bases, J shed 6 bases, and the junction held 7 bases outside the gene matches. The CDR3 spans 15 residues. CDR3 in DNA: TGTGCCAGCTCCCCAGGGACAGGGGGTGGTCAGCCCCAGCATTTT. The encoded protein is CASSPGTGGGQPQHF.

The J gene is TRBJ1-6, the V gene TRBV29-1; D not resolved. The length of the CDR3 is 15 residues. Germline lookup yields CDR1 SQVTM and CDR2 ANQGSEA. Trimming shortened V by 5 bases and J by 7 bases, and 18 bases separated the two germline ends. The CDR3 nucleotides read TGCAGCGTTAAGACTGATTCCGGCCCCAATTCACCCCTCCACTTT. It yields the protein CSVKTDSGPNSPLHF.

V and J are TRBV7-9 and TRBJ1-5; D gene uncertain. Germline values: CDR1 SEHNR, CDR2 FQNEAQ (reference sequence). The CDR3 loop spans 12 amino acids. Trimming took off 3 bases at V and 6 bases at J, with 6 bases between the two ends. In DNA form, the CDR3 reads TGTGCCAGCAGCTTGGTGGGTCAGCCCCAGCATTTT. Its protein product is CASSLVGQPQHF.

The CDR3: CASTAGLAGRAQYF. The CDR3 coding sequence is TGTGCCAGCACGGCGGGACTAGCGGGACGGGCCCAGTACTTC. J is TRBJ2-5 and V is TRBV25-1, with TRBD2 identical over 13 bases. V shed 7 bases and J 9 bases; nucleotides not matched to a gene: 8. Germline CDR1 reads MGHDK; CDR2 reads SYGVNS. This CDR3 is built from 14 residues.

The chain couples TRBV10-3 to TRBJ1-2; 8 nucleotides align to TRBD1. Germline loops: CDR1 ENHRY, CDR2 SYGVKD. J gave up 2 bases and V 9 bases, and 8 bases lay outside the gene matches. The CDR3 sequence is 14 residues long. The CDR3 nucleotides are TGTGCCATTGACAGGGGAGGGGGAAACTATGGCTACACCTTC. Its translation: CAIDRGGGNYGYTF.

CDR3 loop: CASSLGLTGHNEQFF. In nucleotides, the CDR3 is TGTGCCAGCAGCTTAGGCCTGACAGGGCACAATGAGCAGTTCTTC. This chain joins TRBV7-6 and TRBJ2-1, with 7 bases matching TRBD1. This CDR3 is 15 amino acids long. The germline V gene has CDR1 SGHVS and CDR2 FNYEAQ. V shed 1 base and J 5 bases; nucleotides not matched to a gene: 5.

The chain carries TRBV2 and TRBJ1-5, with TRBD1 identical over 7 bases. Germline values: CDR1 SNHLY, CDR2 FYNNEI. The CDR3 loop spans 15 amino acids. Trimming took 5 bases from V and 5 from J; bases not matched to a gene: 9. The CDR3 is CASSKIRQGDQPQHF. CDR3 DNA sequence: TGTGCCAGCAGTAAGATCAGACAGGGCGATCAGCCCCAGCATTTT.

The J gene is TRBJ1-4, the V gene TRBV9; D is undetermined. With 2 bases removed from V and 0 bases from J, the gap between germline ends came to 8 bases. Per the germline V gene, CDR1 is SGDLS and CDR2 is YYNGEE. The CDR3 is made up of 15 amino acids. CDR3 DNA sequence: TGTGCCAGCAGCGTCCGTTCCGCAACTAATGAAAAACTGTTTTTT. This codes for CASSVRSATNEKLFF.

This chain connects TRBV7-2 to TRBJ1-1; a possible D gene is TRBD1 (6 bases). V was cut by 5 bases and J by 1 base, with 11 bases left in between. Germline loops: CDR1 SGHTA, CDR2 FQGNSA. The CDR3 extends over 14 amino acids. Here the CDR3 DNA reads TGTGCCAGCAGCCCGACAGGACGGAACACTGAAGCTTTCTTT. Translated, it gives CASSPTGRNTEAFF.

The CDR3 reads CASSADSNQPQHF. For the CDR3, the DNA is TGTGCCAGCAGTGCAGATAGCAATCAGCCCCAGCATTTT. The V call is TRBV6-4, the J call TRBJ1-5; no reliable D call. The germline CDR1 and CDR2 sequences are MRHNA and SNTAGT. This CDR3 contains 13 residues. Trimming took off 4 bases at V and 0 bases at J, with 4 bases between the two ends.